The 16 T cell receptor beta chains presented below share a single source sample, sequenced in a study of technical replicates of blood from a handful of donors. TCRdb's copy holds only in-frame clones and misses some; the assay was immunoSEQ multiplex PCR. Here the sample spans tens of thousands of clones, approximately 94% being singletons. What was sequenced was T cells isolated from PBMCs. These TCRs come from a human donor in good health.

J is TRBJ2-7 and V is TRBV6-5; D may be TRBD1 (5 bases). CDR3 size: 14 residues. Germline V CDR1 and CDR2: MNHEY, SVGAGI. V was shortened by 0 bases and J by 10 bases, with 16 bases between the two germline ends. The CDR3 here is CASSYSIQGQRQYF. In nucleotides, the CDR3 is TGTGCCAGCAGTTACTCGATTCAGGGCCAACGACAGTACTTC.

The J gene is TRBJ2-1, the V gene TRBV6-5, with D maybe TRBD1 (5 bases). V lost 2 bases, J lost 4 bases, and 6 bases lay in between. The CDR3 consists of 13 residues. Germline V gene sequence: CDR1 MNHEY, CDR2 SVGAGI. The DNA of the CDR3 is TGTGCCAGCAGTTACCAGGGATACAATGAGCAGTTCTTC. This encodes CASSYQGYNEQFF.

This clone was detected once. The chain carries TRBV30 and TRBJ1-5; 7 nucleotides line up with TRBD1. CDR3 size: 13 residues. Germline CDR1 reads GTSNPN; CDR2 reads SVGIG (reference sequence). V lost 3 bases, J lost 7 bases, and 6 bases stayed unmatched. The CDR3 is CAWRTQQGQPQHF. In DNA, the CDR3 is TGTGCCTGGAGGACTCAACAGGGGCAGCCCCAGCATTTT.

The V gene is TRBV19, the J gene TRBJ1-2; 8 bases fit TRBD1. Germline CDR1 and CDR2: LNHDA and SQIVND (reference sequence). This CDR3 has 13 amino acids. After removal of 5 bases from V and 9 bases from J, the junction contained 8 bases not matched to a gene. The DNA of the CDR3 is TGTGCCAGTAGTCGCATGACAGGGGAGAGCTACACCTTC. This translates into CASSRMTGESYTF.

This clone has just one count. The chain employs TRBV29-1 and TRBJ2-1, with D perhaps matching TRBD2 (5 bases). Germline lookup yields CDR1 SQVTM and CDR2 ANQGSEA. The CDR3 spans 14 residues. Between the trimmed V and J ends, which lost 3 bases and 0 bases, there was a span of 9 bases. The CDR3 sequence: CSVDEGSSYNEQFF. The CDR3 DNA sequence: TGCAGCGTTGACGAGGGAAGCTCCTACAATGAGCAGTTCTTC.

CDR3 sequence reads: CASGLARENTEAFF. The CDR3 coding sequence is TGTGCTAGTGGTTTAGCGAGGGAGAACACTGAAGCTTTCTTT. The chain carries TRBV12-5 and TRBJ1-1; D is undetermined. Germline assignment: CDR1 LGHNT and CDR2 FRNRAP. There are 14 residues in the CDR3. V was pared by 3 bases and J by 1 base, with 9 bases between. The variable domain in full, with the rest retrieved from reference TRBV12-5 and TRBJ1-1, is DARVTQTPRHKVTEMGQEVTMRCQPILGHNTVFWYRQTMMQGLELLAYFRNRAPLDDSGMPKDRFSAEMPDATLATLKIQPSEPRDSAVYFCASGLARENTEAFFGQGTRLTVV.

The genes are TRBV19 and TRBJ1-5; D is uncertain. V lost 5 bases and J lost 5, with 7 bases in between. The CDR3 consists of 12 residues. CDR1 LNHDA and CDR2 SQIVND come from the germline V gene (reference sequence). The chain's CDR3 is CASSLFDQPQHF. The CDR3 DNA reads as TGTGCCAGTAGTCTATTCGATCAGCCCCAGCATTTT.

The count of this clone is one. The chain links TRBV7-3 to TRBJ2-2; tentatively, D is TRBD1 (5 bases). The V end lost 2 bases, the J end lost 2 bases, and 12 bases lay between the germline ends. CDR1 and CDR2 (germline): SGHTA, FQGTGA. The length of the CDR3 is 16 residues. CDR3 protein: CASSLGAGVNTGELFF. Here the CDR3 DNA reads TGTGCCAGCAGCTTAGGGGCAGGCGTTAACACCGGGGAGCTGTTTTTT.

This clone was detected ten times or more. The gene calls are TRBV6-5 and TRBJ1-3; the match to TRBD1 covers 7 bases. From germline, CDR1 is MNHEY and CDR2 SVGAGI. V shed 5 bases, J shed 8 bases, and the junction held 6 bases outside the gene matches. CDR3 length: 13 amino acids. The DNA for the CDR3 is TGTGCCAGCAGTCGACAGGGTTCACACACCATATATTTT. As protein: CASSRQGSHTIYF.

The chain carries TRBV27 and TRBJ1-1; D possibly corresponds to TRBD1 (6 bases). Trimming took 6 bases from V and 3 from J, leaving 14 bases between them. This CDR3 comprises 14 residues. The V gene's germline CDR1 is MNHEY and CDR2 SMNVEV (reference sequence). The CDR3 nucleotides read TGTGCCAGCAGATCAACCCCAGGGGACACTGAAGCTTTCTTT. Translated, it gives CASRSTPGDTEAFF.

V gene TRBV4-3 combines with J gene TRBJ1-2, with D maybe TRBD1 (5 bases). Germline V gives CDR1 LGHNA, CDR2 YSLEER. The germline V and J ends were trimmed by 0 bases and 5 bases, with 16 bases remaining between them. This CDR3 contains 16 residues. This CDR3 is CASSQDPGGFDYGYTF. The CDR3 DNA is TGCGCCAGCAGCCAAGATCCTGGGGGGTTTGATTATGGCTACACCTTC.

The chain links TRBV11-3 to TRBJ1-1; no firm D call. V shed 7 bases and J shed 6 bases, with 18 bases lying between them. Germline CDR1 SGHNT, CDR2 YENEEA. This CDR3 region has 14 residues. This chain's CDR3 is CASTSGLTGAEAFF. As DNA, the CDR3 is TGTGCCAGCACATCAGGACTCACCGGGGCTGAAGCTTTCTTT.

CDR3 bases: TGCGCCAGCAGCTTGAGAGGCCTAGTTGAATACGAGCAGTACTTC. It translates to CASSLRGLVEYEQYF. V usage is TRBV5-1 and J usage is TRBJ2-7; D remains ambiguous. This CDR3 is built from 15 residues. The germline CDR1 and CDR2 sequences are SGHRS and YFSETQ. Trimming left V 1 base short and J 4 bases short, with 15 bases between.

The chain employs TRBV18 and TRBJ2-7, with D hard to call. The ends were cut back, 6 bases at V and 4 bases at J, with 10 bases in the middle. Germline CDR1 is KGHSH and CDR2 is LQKENI. The CDR3 is 12 residues long. CDR3 protein: CASSPSYYEQYF. The CDR3 DNA reads as TGTGCCAGCTCCCCCTCGTATTACGAGCAGTACTTC.

The chain combines TRBV5-1 with TRBJ2-5; 9 nucleotides match TRBD2. V lost 6 bases to trimming and J lost 5 bases; unmatched junction nucleotides: 14. The germline V gene has CDR1 SGHRS and CDR2 YFSETQ. The CDR3 sequence is 16 residues long. CDR3 DNA: TGCGCCAGCACCCTAGGTGGACTAGCGAGTTGGGAGACCCAGTACTTC. Protein product: CASTLGGLASWETQYF.

The chain recombines TRBV7-2 with TRBJ2-3; 11 bases align to TRBD2. V lost 4 bases to trimming and J lost 4 bases; unmatched junction nucleotides: 7. The CDR3 is made up of 16 amino acids. CDR1 and CDR2 from the germline V gene are SGHTA and FQGNSA. The CDR3 spells CASSSARLAGPDTQYF. In nucleotides, the CDR3 is TGTGCCAGCAGCTCAGCAAGACTAGCGGGACCAGATACGCAGTATTTT.